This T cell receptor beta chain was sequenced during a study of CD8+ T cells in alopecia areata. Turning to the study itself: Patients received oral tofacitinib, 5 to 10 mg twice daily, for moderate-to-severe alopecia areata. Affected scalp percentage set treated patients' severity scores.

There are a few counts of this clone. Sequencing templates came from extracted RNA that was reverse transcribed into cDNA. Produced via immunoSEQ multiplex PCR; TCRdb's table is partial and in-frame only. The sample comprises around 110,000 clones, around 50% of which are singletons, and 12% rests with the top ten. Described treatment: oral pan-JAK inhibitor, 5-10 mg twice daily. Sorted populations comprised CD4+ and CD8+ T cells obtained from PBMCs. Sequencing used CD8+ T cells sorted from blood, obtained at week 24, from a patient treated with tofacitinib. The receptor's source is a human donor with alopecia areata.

In DNA, the CDR3 is TGCGCCAGCACCAGCCGGACCGGGACTAGCGGGGTTCGCTCTGGGGCCAACGTCCTGACTTTC. It codes for CASTSRTGTSGVRSGANVLTF. This chain uses TRBV4-1 with TRBJ2-6; TRBD2 matches 13 bases. V dropped 7 bases and J dropped 0; count of bases not matched to a gene: 15. Per germline, CDR1 MGHRA and CDR2 YSYEKL. The length of the CDR3 is 21 residues.